This T cell receptor (beta chain) was observed in a study of regulatory T cells in long-lasting Graves disease listed by TCRdb under 2021. Looking at the study overall: Newly diagnosed Graves' disease patients had taken antithyroid drugs for less than 3 months. This study used TCR sequencing and RNA sequencing of peripheral blood to compare persistent Graves' disease patients against newly diagnosed Graves' disease patients. The study was registered as a clinical trial and conducted in China. A total of approximately 35 samples underwent TCR sequencing: around 13 from persistent and roughly 20 from newly diagnosed Graves' disease patients. Study-level results and caveats: Patients with persistent disease shared more public clonotypes (approximately 2,500) than newly diagnosed patients did (966). As a limitation, the authors acknowledged that the small sample size may reduce accuracy. Compared with newly diagnosed patients, persistent Graves' disease patients had lower TCR Shannon entropy and fewer highly expanded clones, which suggests clonal expansion. TRBV28, TRBJ1-2 and TRBJ2-5 were preferentially used in persistent disease, while TRBV20-1 and TRBJ2-1 were favored in newly diagnosed disease. Only the TCR beta chain was sequenced and analyzed. Only peripheral blood was studied, because thyroid tissue, the primary lesion, was inaccessible.

About this clonotype itself: This clone's antigen is unknown. A much larger clone lies one base from this, so it may be a read error. This likely comes from a read error, as the CDR3 has no conserved phenylalanine or tryptophan at its end.

Library method: multiplex PCR. This sample was sequenced with an Illumina HiSeq 4000. TCR beta libraries were built with iRepertoire HTBI primers and Arm-PCR amplification of CDR3 regions. PCR products were gel purified before sequencing. As for the authors' bioinformatics: Gene usage analysis of CDR3 amino acid clonotypes relied on the approximately 60 TRBV and 13 to 15 TRBJ segments identified across samples. COPE and FqMerger were used to merge filtered high-quality paired reads into contigs. BLAST was used to align contigs to the IMGT TRBV, TRBD and TRBJ reference genes, and CDR3 was defined following IMGT. Any clonotype with a frequency above 0.1% was classified as a highly expanded clone. Shannon entropy served as the measure of repertoire diversity, while the Gini coefficient captured V-J evenness. A clonotype was considered public if more than one individual shared it. TCRdb ran its own pipeline on the public reads, namely fastp trimming at Q25 and MiXCR clone calling, and kept in-frame beta chains. Every CDR3 protein is listed once, alongside the most common genes and DNA of its rows. The V and J calls and clone size come from TCRdb's table, not from the authors' own analysis. This sample holds some 450,000 distinct CDR3 sequences; roughly 15% were observed only once. Of the sample, around a tenth falls within the top ten clones.

The time point label of this sample denotes: newly diagnosed GD, antithyroid drugs for less than 3 months. RNA was extracted from PBMCs in TRIzol for both TCR sequencing and RNA sequencing. The diagnosis of Graves' disease was made according to American Thyroid Association guidelines. The patients came from an endocrinology department in Xi'an, China. From each patient, approximately 10 milliliters of peripheral blood was collected into an EDTA anticoagulant tube. Ficoll Paque Plus density gradient separation was used to isolate PBMCs, and no further T cell sorting was done. RNA quality was checked with an Agilent 2100 Bioanalyzer and agarose gel, and concentration with a NanoDrop 2000. From a lookup of the germline V gene (reference sequence), CDR1 and CDR2 are DFQATT and SNEGSKA. V has 1 base trimmed and J has 9 bases trimmed; junction bases matching no gene number 9. From its first to its last residue, the CDR3 has 16 amino acids. Of all the DNA, just the CDR3 is kept, 48 bases in frame from base 1.

These same data were also listed under a study on T cells in Graves' hyperthyroidism and ophthalmopathy. The other study reports the following: A patient counted as having stable Graves' hyperthyroidism if no progression to ophthalmopathy occurred over 18 months of follow-up. Hyperthyroidism patients were newly diagnosed, with disease duration under 2 months, and aged 18 to 65 years. Any patient with an uncontrolled infection, another autoimmune disease, pregnancy or lactation was excluded. Diagnoses relied on clinical symptoms, serum thyroxine and TRAb, thyroid ultrasound and orbital computed tomography. The first round of RT-PCR for the TCR CDR3 was performed with the HTBI primer set and the Qiagen OneStep RT-PCR kit. Most expanded thyroid clonotypes (frequency above 0.001) were also detected in blood, a finding suggesting that blood repertoires may reflect thyroid immune responses. Ophthalmopathy was separated from stable hyperthyroidism by a 13 V-J signature model, with approximately 86% sensitivity and roughly 84% specificity obtained in cross-validation and 80%/75% obtained in testing. In validation, the model predicted progression to ophthalmopathy with 55% to 71% sensitivity and less than 80% specificity, a median of 6.5 months before onset. To identify distinguishing TCR V-J signatures, a discovery cohort of about a hundred patients was used, comprising 43 with Graves' ophthalmopathy and 55 to 65 with stable Graves' hyperthyroidism. Whether ophthalmopathy could be predicted prospectively was tested in an independent validation cohort made up of under 20 hyperthyroidism patients plus 17 patients who later progressed to ophthalmopathy. The roughly 94 discovery patients were randomly split 7:3 into training and test sets. The study also compared thyroid tissue and blood T-cell repertoires from a handful of Graves' hyperthyroidism patients. Following sampling, methimazole starting at 30 mg daily was given to hyperthyroidism patients, and high-dose intravenous methylprednisolone was given to ophthalmopathy patients. Libraries were constructed in a second round of multiplex PCR, after which size selection and purification were carried out. Libraries were sequenced paired-end with 100 bp reads on an Illumina HiSeq2000. SOAPnuke was used to process the raw data, throwing out any read that contained adapters or uncalled bases, had a mean Phred below 15, or lacked an exact constant-primer or identifier match. High-quality paired reads were merged with COPE v1.2.5, and unique nucleotide sequences were defined as clonotypes. Clonotypes were aligned to IMGT TRBV, TRBD and TRBJ reference segments using MiTCR v1.1. Only V-J combinations with frequency above 0.0001, covering approximately 99% of repertoires, were analysed. A TCS score was defined as the ratio between F50 (clonal expansion) and ExV (chaos), using BLOSUM62-based TCRdist between CDR3 peptides within each V-J. Welch's t-statistics and random forest reduced 500 to 550 V-J features to 13, which were used in a naive Bayes classifier (R e1071). Sample size was not statistically predetermined, and blinding of investigators to group allocation was not performed. According to the paper, TCR Vbeta CDR3 sequencing was carried out on 135 peripheral blood samples, which came from under 50 ophthalmopathy, 70 to 80 hyperthyroidism and around 17 progressor patients.

Material: peripheral blood mononuclear cells (PBMCs), obtained at new diagnosis, from a patient treated with antithyroid drugs. The rearrangement joined TRBV20-1 to TRBJ2-1; TRBD2 matches 13 bases in the middle. The source of this sequence is a woman in her 30s with Graves disease. Donor details come from another sample of the same person, matched by shared clones. The CDR3 corresponds to CSARGGLAGEGSEQFS. The DNA sequence is as follows: TGCAGTGCTAGAGGTGGACTAGCGGGAGAAGGGAGTGAGCAGTTCTCC.